This passage covers 9 T cell receptor beta chains from one sample sequenced in a study of shared clonotypes between healthy human individuals. Sequencing was performed with immunoSEQ multiplex PCR; in TCRdb, only in-frame clones are kept and a portion is missing. Here the sample spans some 510,000 clones, 70% to 80% being singletons. The sample consisted of PBMCs. Every receptor here comes from a middle-aged woman in good health. Some clones in this sample may be carry-over from other donors' samples.

The rearrangement joins TRBV5-1 to TRBJ2-1, with 9 bases lining up with TRBD1. This CDR3 region has 15 residues. Trimming removed 4 bases from V and 7 bases from J; junction bases left unmatched: 9. Germline V lookup: CDR1 SGHRS, CDR2 YFSETQ. The CDR3 DNA reads TGCGCCAGCAGCCCTTCGGGACAGGGCTATAATGAGCAGTTCTTC. Residues: CASSPSGQGYNEQFF.

The chain uses TRBV19 and TRBJ2-1; maybe TRBD1 (5 bases). The germline V gene has CDR1 LNHDA and CDR2 SQIVND (reference sequence). The CDR3 loop spans 15 amino acids. The V end was cut by 4 bases, the J end by 7 bases, with 17 bases between. The CDR3 loop reads CASSSKGRITNEQFF. DNA for the CDR3: TGTGCCAGTAGTAGCAAGGGGCGGATTACAAATGAGCAGTTCTTC. The whole variable domain, remainder taken from reference TRBV19 and TRBJ2-1, is DGGITQSPKYLFRKEGQNVTLSCEQNLNHDAMYWYRQDPGQGLRLIYYSQIVNDFQKGDIAEGYSVSREKKESFPLTVTSAQKNPTAFYLCASSSKGRITNEQFFGPGTRLTVL.

The V call is TRBV6-5, the J call TRBJ2-7; D not resolved. Trimming stripped 6 bases from V and 6 bases from J, with 15 bases between. Germline values: CDR1 MNHEY, CDR2 SVGAGI. This CDR3 has 13 amino acids. The CDR3 bases are TGTGCCAGCAGCCTTTCATTGGCGTCCGAGCAGTACTTC. Protein product: CASSLSLASEQYF.

The chain is built from TRBV7-6 and TRBJ1-6; 7 bases map to TRBD1. The J segment lost 9 bases and the V segment lost 4 bases, leaving 9 bases of the junction unmatched. The CDR3 extends over 15 amino acids. Germline V gives CDR1 SGHVS, CDR2 FNYEAQ. The CDR3 DNA follows: TGTGCCAGCAGCTGGTCCGGGACAGAGGGTTCACCCCTCCACTTT. This gives the protein CASSWSGTEGSPLHF. Variable domain in full (rest from reference TRBV7-6 and TRBJ1-6): GAGVSQSPRYKVTKRGQDVALRCDPISGHVSLYWYRQALGQGPEFLTYFNYEAQQDKSGLPNDRFSAERPEGSISTLTIQRTEQRDSAMYRCASSWSGTEGSPLHFGNGTRLTVT.

V gene TRBV19 combines with J gene TRBJ1-1; a weak D match, TRBD1 (6 bases). Germline CDR1 is LNHDA and CDR2 is SQIVND (reference sequence). The CDR3 covers 14 residues. Deletions cut 6 bases from V and 0 bases from J, with 11 bases between. CDR3 in amino acids: CASSMQGLNTEAFF. The CDR3 DNA is TGTGCCAGTAGCATGCAGGGGTTGAACACTGAAGCTTTCTTT. The full variable domain, its missing parts supplied by reference TRBV19 and TRBJ1-1, is DGGITQSPKYLFRKEGQNVTLSCEQNLNHDAMYWYRQDPGQGLRLIYYSQIVNDFQKGDIAEGYSVSREKKESFPLTVTSAQKNPTAFYLCASSMQGLNTEAFFGQGTRLTVV.

The chain recombines TRBV6-5 with TRBJ2-1; D is undetermined. Germline V lookup: CDR1 MNHEY, CDR2 SVGAGI. The V end was cut by 6 bases, the J end by 4 bases, with 10 bases between. This CDR3 is built from 13 residues. The DNA of the CDR3 is TGTGCCAGCAGCGTCGCCGGATACAATGAGCAGTTCTTC. Translation: CASSVAGYNEQFF.

The chain combines TRBV18 with TRBJ2-2; 11 bases are shared with TRBD2. J lost 2 bases, V lost 5 bases, and 13 bases had no gene match. Germline loops: CDR1 KGHSH, CDR2 LQKENI. CDR3 length equals 19 residues. For the CDR3, the DNA is TGTGCCAGCTCATATTCCGGTCGGACTAGCGGGCTTAACACCGGGGAGCTGTTTTTT. Its protein product is CASSYSGRTSGLNTGELFF.

V and J are TRBV5-1 and TRBJ2-5; no firm D call. Germline V gives CDR1 SGHRS, CDR2 YFSETQ. This CDR3 is built from 14 residues. Trimming took off 0 bases at V and 5 bases at J, with 11 bases between the two ends. Written as DNA, the CDR3 is TGCGCCAGCAGCTTGGGGGGTCCCGGGGAGACCCAGTACTTC. Amino acid sequence: CASSLGGPGETQYF.

The J gene is TRBJ1-5, the V gene TRBV6-5; 9 nucleotides line up with TRBD1. With 5 bases clipped from V and 6 bases from J, the junction kept 8 bases outside the gene matches. Germline V gene lookup returns CDR1 MNHEY and CDR2 SVGAGI. The CDR3 sequence is 15 residues long. CDR3 nucleotide sequence: TGTGCCAGCAGTACCACAGGGGGCCGGGGTCAGCCCCAGCATTTT. This translates into CASSTTGGRGQPQHF.